This T cell receptor beta chain is from a study of graft-versus-host responses after intestinal transplantation. Profiling relied on immunoSEQ multiplex PCR, and the TCRdb table lists in-frame clones only, not all of them. This sample has around 100,000 clones; over 75% occur once, and the top ten carry 0.95%. The V gene's germline CDR1 is MNHEY and CDR2 SMNVEV (reference sequence). The trim removed 3 bases at V and 3 bases at J, leaving 3 bases unmatched. The CDR3 extends over 14 amino acids. The study, taken as a whole, reports: Maximum circulating GvH clone levels tracked with early post-transplant HvG decreases.

Notes on this clone: What it binds is not known.

The source of this sequence is a human donor who was the organ donor for an intestinal transplant. The chain has TRBV27 and TRBJ2-3, with 7 bases fitting TRBD1. Sequenced material: unstimulated CD4+ T cells sorted from spleen or lymph node cells, taken before transplant. The CDR3 is CASSLTGWTDTQYF. CDR3 in DNA: TGTGCCAGCAGTTTGACAGGGTGGACAGATACGCAGTATTTT.